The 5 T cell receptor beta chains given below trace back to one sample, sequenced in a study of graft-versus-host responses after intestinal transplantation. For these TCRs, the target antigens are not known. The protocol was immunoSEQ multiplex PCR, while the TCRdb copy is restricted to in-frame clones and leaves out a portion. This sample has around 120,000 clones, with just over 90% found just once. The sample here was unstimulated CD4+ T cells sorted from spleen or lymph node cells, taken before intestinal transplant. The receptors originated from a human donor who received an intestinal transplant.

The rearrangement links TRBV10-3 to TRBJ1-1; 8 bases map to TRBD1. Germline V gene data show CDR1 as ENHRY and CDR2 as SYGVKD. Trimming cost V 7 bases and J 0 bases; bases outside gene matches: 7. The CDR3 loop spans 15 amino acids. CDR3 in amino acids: CAIKAGGAMNTEAFF. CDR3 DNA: TGTGCCATCAAGGCAGGGGGCGCGATGAACACTGAAGCTTTCTTT.

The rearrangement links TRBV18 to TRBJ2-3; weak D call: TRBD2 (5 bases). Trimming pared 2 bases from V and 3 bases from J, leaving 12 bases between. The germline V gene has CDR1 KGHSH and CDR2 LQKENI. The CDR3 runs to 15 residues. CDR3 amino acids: CASSPIRGITDTQYF. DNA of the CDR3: TGTGCCAGCTCACCAATCCGGGGTATAACAGATACGCAGTATTTT.

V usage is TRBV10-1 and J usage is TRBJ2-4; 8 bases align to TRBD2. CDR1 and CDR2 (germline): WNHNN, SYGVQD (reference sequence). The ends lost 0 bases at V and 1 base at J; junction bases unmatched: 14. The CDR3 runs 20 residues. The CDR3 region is CASSESTDSGVLLAKNIQYF. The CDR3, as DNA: TGCGCCAGCAGTGAGTCGACGGATAGCGGGGTACTTTTGGCCAAAAACATTCAGTACTTC.

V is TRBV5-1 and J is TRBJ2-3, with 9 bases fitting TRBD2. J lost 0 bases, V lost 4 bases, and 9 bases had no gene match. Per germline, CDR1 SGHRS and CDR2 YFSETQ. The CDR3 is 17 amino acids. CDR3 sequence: CASSLLTSGPSTDTQYF. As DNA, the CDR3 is TGCGCCAGCAGCCTTCTGACTAGCGGACCTAGCACAGATACGCAGTATTTT.

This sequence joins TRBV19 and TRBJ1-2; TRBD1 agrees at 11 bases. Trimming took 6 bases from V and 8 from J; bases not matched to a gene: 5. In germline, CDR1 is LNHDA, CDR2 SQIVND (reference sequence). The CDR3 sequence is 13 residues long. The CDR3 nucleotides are TGTGCCAGTAGGAAAGGGACAGGGGGAGGCTACACCTTC. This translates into CASRKGTGGGYTF.